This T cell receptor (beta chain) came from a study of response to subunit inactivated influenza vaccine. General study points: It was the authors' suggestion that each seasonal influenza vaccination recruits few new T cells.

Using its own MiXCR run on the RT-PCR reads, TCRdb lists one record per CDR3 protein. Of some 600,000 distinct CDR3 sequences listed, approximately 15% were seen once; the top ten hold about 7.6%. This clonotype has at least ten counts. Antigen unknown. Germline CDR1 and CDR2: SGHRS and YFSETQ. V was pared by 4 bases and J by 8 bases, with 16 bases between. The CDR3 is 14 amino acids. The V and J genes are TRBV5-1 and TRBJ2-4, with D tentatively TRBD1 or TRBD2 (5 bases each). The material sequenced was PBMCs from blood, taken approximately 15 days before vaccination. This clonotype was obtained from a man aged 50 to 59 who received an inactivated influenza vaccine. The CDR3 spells CASSPDGARDIQYF. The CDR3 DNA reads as TGCGCCAGCAGCCCGGACGGGGCGAGGGACATTCAGTACTTC.